Listed below are T cell receptor beta chains from one sample, sequenced in a study of T cells in Graves' hyperthyroidism and ophthalmopathy. TCRdb fed the multiplex PCR reads into MiXCR, producing one record per CDR3 protein. The table lists hundreds of thousands of distinct CDR3 sequences, approximately 15% of them singletons. The sample consisted of blood. These TCRs come from a woman in her forties or fifties with Graves' ophthalmopathy. Both conserved end residues are part of each CDR3. A D gene is named only where the DNA matches it firmly. The size field is filled for only some rows; it gives once, few, many or a size class.

V gene	D gene	clone size	J gene	CDR3 DNA	CDR3 protein
TRBV15	TRBD1	-	TRBJ1-1	TGTGCCACCAGCAGAAAACCAGGGGGCCGGAACACTGAAGCTTTCTTT	CATSRKPGGRNTEAFF
TRBV18	TRBD1	few	TRBJ2-6	TGTGCCAGCTCACCGATAACAGGGGTTGGGGCCAACGTCCTGACTTTC	CASSPITGVGANVLTF
TRBV4-2	-	few	TRBJ2-7	TGTGCCAGCAGCCAAGGAATCCAGGTTGGGTACGAGCAGTACTTC	CASSQGIQVGYEQYF
TRBV5-1	TRBD1	many	TRBJ2-3	TGCGCCAGCAGCCGGGGACAGGGTTCCTCCGATACGCAGTATTTT	CASSRGQGSSDTQYF
TRBV2	TRBD2	-	TRBJ2-7	TGTACCAGCAGTCCCGGGACTAGCGGGACGAGCGAGCAGTACTTC	CTSSPGTSGTSEQYF
TRBV6-1	TRBD1	-	TRBJ2-3	TGTGCCAGCGACCTCGGACAGGGGACAGATACGCAGTATTTT	CASDLGQGTDTQYF
TRBV20-1	TRBD1	many	TRBJ2-5	TGCAGTGCTCCGACAGGGAATTTAAAGACCCAGTACTTC	CSAPTGNLKTQYF
TRBV6-1	-	many	TRBJ1-3	TGTGCCAGCAGTTTGATATCACAGGGAAACTCTGGAAACACCATATATTTT	CASSLISQGNSGNTIYF
TRBV28	TRBD1	many	TRBJ2-3	TGTGCCAGCACCCCATCCGGGACAGGGAGGACAGATACGCAGTATTTT	CASTPSGTGRTDTQYF
TRBV20-1	-	many	TRBJ2-1	TGCAGTGCTAGTGGGGGGGCCGGCTACAATGAGCAGTTCTTC	CSASGGAGYNEQFF
TRBV2	TRBD1	many	TRBJ1-5	TGTGCCACCTCATGGGACAGCTCCCGGCAGCCCCAGCATTTT	CATSWDSSRQPQHF
TRBV2	-	many	TRBJ2-7	TGTGCCAGCAGGGCCCCGGGTGTCTCCTACGAGCAGTACTTC	CASRAPGVSYEQYF
TRBV7-3	-	-	TRBJ2-1	TGTGCCGGCAGCCCAACGAGGGGCGGGGCCTACAATGAGCAGTTCTTC	CAGSPTRGGAYNEQFF
TRBV4-1	TRBD2	many	TRBJ2-7	TGCGCCAGCAGCCGGCCAGGGACTAGCAGATTCTACGAGCAGTACTTC	CASSRPGTSRFYEQYF
TRBV18	TRBD1	few	TRBJ1-1	TGTGCCAGCTCAGCCGGACAGGTCCTGAACACTGAAGCTTTCTTT	CASSAGQVLNTEAFF
TRBV19	-	-	TRBJ2-3	TGTGCCAGTACCACCGGGAGCACAGATACGCAGTATTTT	CASTTGSTDTQYF
TRBV5-8	-	few	TRBJ1-1	TGTGCCAGCAGCTTGGCCCCCAGGAGCCTGAACACTGAAGCTTTCTTT	CASSLAPRSLNTEAFF
TRBV2	TRBD2	many	TRBJ2-3	TGTGCCAGCCTCTCGACTAGCCGAACAGATACGCAGTATTTT	CASLSTSRTDTQYF
TRBV28	-	many	TRBJ2-7	TGTGCCAGCAAGGGGGAGAGGCGCTACGAGCAGTACTTC	CASKGERRYEQYF
TRBV20-1	-	many	TRBJ2-7	TGCAGTGCTAGAGGCGGGACTCCCGGTTCCTACGAGCAGTACTTC	CSARGGTPGSYEQYF
TRBV27	-	-	TRBJ2-2	TGTGCCAGCATACGGCAGCCGAACACCGGGGAGCTGTTTTTT	CASIRQPNTGELFF
TRBV3-1	TRBD2	few	TRBJ2-1	TGTGCCAGCAGCCCCGGCGAAAACCGACTAGCGGGTACATACAATGAGCAGTTCTTC	CASSPGENRLAGTYNEQFF